This record covers a single T cell receptor beta chain. This entry belongs to a study of CD8 T cells in ankylosing spondylitis. V shed 1 base and J 1 base; nucleotides not matched to a gene: 7. The CDR3 contains 16 residues. Germline CDR1 is LGHDT and CDR2 is YNNKEL (reference sequence). TCRdb ran MiXCR on the 5' RACE reads and lists one entry per CDR3 protein. Of roughly 200,000 distinct CDR3 sequences in the sample, 9.5% to 15% are singletons; the top ten hold 16%. Material for sequencing was blood, either unsorted or a sorted T cell fraction (not recorded which). The V call is TRBV3-1, the J call TRBJ2-7; the match to TRBD2 covers 7 bases. The receptor was derived from a male donor with ankylosing spondylitis or in good health (not recorded which). The CDR3, as DNA: TGTGCCAGCAGCCAAGGGGGAGGGACGCCTTCCTACGAGCAGTACTTC. This encodes CASSQGGGTPSYEQYF.